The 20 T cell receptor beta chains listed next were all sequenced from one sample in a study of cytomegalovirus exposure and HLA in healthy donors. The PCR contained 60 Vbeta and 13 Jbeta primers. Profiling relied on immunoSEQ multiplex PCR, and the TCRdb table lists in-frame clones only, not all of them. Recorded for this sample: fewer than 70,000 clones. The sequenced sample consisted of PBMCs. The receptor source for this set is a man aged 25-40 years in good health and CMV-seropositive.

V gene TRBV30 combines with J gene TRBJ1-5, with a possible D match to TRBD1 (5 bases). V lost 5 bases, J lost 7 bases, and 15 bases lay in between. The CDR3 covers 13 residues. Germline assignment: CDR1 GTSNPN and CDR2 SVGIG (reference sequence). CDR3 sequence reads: CAWENGGGQPQHF. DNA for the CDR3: TGTGCCTGGGAAAACGGGGGTGGCCAGCCCCAGCATTTT.

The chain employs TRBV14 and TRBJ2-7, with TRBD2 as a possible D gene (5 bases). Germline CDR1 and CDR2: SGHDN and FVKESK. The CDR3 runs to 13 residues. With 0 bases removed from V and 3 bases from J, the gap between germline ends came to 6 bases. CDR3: CASSQDAGYEQYF. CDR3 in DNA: TGTGCCAGCAGCCAAGATGCGGGCTACGAGCAGTACTTC.

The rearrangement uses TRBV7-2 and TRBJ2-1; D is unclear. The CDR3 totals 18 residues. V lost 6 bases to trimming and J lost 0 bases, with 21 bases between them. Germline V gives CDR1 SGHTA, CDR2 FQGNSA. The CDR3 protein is CASSTIGLLKSSYNEQFF. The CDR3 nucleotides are TGTGCCAGCAGTACTATTGGATTGTTAAAGAGCTCCTACAATGAGCAGTTCTTC. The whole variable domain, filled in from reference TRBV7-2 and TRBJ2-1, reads GAGVSQSPSNKVTEKGKDVELRCDPISGHTALYWYRQSLGQGLEFLIYFQGNSAPDKSGLPSDRFSAERTGGSVSTLTIQRTQQEDSAVYLCASSTIGLLKSSYNEQFFGPGTRLTVL.

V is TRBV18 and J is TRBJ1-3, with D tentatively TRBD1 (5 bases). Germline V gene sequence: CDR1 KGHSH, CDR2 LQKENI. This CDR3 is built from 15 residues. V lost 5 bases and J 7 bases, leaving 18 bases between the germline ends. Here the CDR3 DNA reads TGTGCCAGCTCATTACCAGGGACCGGAGGGAACACCATATATTTT. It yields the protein CASSLPGTGGNTIYF.

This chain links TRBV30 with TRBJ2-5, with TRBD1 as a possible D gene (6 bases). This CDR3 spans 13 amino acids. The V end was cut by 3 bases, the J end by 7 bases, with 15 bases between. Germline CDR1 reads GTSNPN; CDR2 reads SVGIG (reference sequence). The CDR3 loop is CAWRKRGIGTQYF. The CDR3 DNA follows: TGTGCCTGGAGGAAGAGGGGGATCGGGACCCAGTACTTC.

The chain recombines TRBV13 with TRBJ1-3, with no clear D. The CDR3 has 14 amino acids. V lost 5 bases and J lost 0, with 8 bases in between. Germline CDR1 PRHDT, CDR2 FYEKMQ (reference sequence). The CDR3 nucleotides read TGTGCCAGCAGCCCCCGAGGCTCTGGAAACACCATATATTTT. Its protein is CASSPRGSGNTIYF.

CDR3 in DNA: TGTGCCAGCAGCTTAGCAGGACAGGGCCCTACAGATACGCAGTATTTT. Translation gives CASSLAGQGPTDTQYF. The rearrangement links TRBV7-9 to TRBJ2-3, with 8 bases lining up with TRBD1. This CDR3 contains 16 residues. V shed 0 bases, J shed 3 bases, and the junction held 5 bases outside the gene matches. The germline CDR1 and CDR2 sequences are SEHNR and FQNEAQ (reference sequence).

The CDR3 region is CASSSKTGALQETQYF. CDR3 nucleotides: TGTGCCAGCAGCTCTAAGACAGGGGCTTTACAAGAGACCCAGTACTTC. The chain recombines TRBV5-4 with TRBJ2-5; 8 positions match TRBD1. The germline V gene has CDR1 SGHNT and CDR2 YYREEE (reference sequence). CDR3 length: 16 residues. The V and J ends lost 3 bases and 2 bases, in that order; junction bases with no gene match: 9. The full variable domain, rest sourced from reference TRBV5-4 and TRBJ2-5, is ETGVTQSPTHLIKTRGQQVTLRCSSQSGHNTVSWYQQALGQGPQFIFQYYREEENGRGNFPPRFSGLQFPNYSSELNVNALELDDSALYLCASSSKTGALQETQYFGPGTRLLVL.

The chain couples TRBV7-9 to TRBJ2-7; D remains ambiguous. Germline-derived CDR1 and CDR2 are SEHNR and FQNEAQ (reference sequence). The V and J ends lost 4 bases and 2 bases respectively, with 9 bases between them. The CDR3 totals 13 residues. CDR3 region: CASSSQPAYEQYF. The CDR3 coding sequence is TGTGCCAGCAGCTCCCAACCAGCCTACGAGCAGTACTTC.

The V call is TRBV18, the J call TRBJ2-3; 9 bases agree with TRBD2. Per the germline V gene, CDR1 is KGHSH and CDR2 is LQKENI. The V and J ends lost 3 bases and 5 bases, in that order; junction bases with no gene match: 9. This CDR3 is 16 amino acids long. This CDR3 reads CASSPEIAGAGDTQYF. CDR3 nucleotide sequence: TGTGCCAGCTCACCCGAAATAGCGGGAGCTGGAGATACGCAGTATTTT.

The CDR3 nucleotides are TGTGCCAGCAGTGAATACGCAGGGGGCGAAGCTGAAGCTTTCTTT. Translation gives CASSEYAGGEAEAFF. The V gene is TRBV25-1, the J gene TRBJ1-1; 8 bases fit TRBD1. J was trimmed by 6 bases and V by 0 bases; bases with no gene match: 6. The CDR3 extends over 15 amino acids. Germline values: CDR1 MGHDK, CDR2 SYGVNS. The whole variable domain, filled in from reference TRBV25-1 and TRBJ1-1, reads EADIYQTPRYLVIGTGKKITLECSQTMGHDKMYWYQQDPGMELHLIHYSYGVNSTEKGDLSSESTVSRIRTEHFPLTLESARPSHTSQYLCASSEYAGGEAEAFFGQGTRLTVV.

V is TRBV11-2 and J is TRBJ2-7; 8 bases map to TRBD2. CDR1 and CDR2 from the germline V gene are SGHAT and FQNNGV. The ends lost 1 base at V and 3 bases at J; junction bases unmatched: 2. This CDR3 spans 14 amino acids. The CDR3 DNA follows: TGTGCCAGCAGCTTAGCGGGACTAGACTACGAGCAGTACTTC. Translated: CASSLAGLDYEQYF.

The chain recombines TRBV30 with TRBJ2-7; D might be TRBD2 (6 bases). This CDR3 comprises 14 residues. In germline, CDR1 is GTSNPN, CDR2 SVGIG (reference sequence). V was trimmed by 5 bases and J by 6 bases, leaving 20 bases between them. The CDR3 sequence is CAWEARSLGGEQYF. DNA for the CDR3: TGTGCCTGGGAGGCCCGATCTCTGGGAGGCGAGCAGTACTTC.

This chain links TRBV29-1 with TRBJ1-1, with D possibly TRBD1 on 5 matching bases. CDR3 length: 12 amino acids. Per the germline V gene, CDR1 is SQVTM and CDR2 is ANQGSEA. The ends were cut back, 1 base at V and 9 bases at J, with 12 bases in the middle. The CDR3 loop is CSVEVVEGKAFF. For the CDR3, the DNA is TGCAGCGTTGAAGTTGTGGAGGGGAAAGCTTTCTTT.

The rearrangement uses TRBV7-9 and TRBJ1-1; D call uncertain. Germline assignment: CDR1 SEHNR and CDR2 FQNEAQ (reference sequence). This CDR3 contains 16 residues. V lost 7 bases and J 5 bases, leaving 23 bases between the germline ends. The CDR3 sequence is CASINPPPAEETEAFF. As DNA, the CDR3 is TGTGCCAGCATCAATCCCCCCCCCGCCGAGGAGACTGAAGCTTTCTTT.

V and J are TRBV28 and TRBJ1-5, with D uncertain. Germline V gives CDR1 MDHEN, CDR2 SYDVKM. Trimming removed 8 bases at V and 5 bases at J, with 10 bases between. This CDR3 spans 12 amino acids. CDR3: CASGGLYQPQHF. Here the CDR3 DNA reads TGTGCCAGCGGCGGCCTATATCAGCCCCAGCATTTT.

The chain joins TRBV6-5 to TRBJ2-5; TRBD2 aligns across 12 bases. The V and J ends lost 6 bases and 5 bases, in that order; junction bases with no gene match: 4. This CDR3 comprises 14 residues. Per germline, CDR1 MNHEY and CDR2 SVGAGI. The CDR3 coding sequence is TGTGCCAGCAGCCTAGCGGGGGGGCATGAGACCCAGTACTTC. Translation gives CASSLAGGHETQYF.

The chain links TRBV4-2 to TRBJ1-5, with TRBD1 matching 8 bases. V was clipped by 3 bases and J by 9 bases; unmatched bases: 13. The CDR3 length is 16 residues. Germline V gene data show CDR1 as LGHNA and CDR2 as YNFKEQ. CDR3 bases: TGTGCCAGCAGCCAGGACAGGGACTCACCCTCGGGGCCCCAGCATTTT. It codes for CASSQDRDSPSGPQHF.

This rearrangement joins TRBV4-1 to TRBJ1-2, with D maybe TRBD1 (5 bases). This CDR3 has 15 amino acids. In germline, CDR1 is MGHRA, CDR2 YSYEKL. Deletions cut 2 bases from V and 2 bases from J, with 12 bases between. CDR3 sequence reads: CASSQPEAGNYGYTF. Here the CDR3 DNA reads TGCGCCAGCAGCCAACCCGAGGCAGGGAACTATGGCTACACCTTC.

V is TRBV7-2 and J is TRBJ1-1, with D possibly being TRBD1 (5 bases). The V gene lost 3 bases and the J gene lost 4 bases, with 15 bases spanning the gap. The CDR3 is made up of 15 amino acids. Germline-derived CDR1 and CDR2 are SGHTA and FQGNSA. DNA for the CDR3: TGTGCCAGCAGCTTGTCCAGGGTCCCCGGCACTGAAGCTTTCTTT. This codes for CASSLSRVPGTEAFF.